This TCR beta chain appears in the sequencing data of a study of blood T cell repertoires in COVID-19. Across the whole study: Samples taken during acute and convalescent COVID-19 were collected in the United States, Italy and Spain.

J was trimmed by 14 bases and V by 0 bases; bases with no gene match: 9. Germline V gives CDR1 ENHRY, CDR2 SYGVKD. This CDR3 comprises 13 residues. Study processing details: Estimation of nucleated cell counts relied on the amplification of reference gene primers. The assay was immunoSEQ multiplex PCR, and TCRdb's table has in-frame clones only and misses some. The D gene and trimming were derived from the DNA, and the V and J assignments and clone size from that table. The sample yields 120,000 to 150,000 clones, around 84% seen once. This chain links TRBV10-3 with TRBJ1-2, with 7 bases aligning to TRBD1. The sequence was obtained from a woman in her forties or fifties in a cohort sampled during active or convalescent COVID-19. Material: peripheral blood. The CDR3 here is CAISESKQQGGTF. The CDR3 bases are TGTGCCATCAGTGAGTCGAAACAGCAGGGGGGTACCTTC.